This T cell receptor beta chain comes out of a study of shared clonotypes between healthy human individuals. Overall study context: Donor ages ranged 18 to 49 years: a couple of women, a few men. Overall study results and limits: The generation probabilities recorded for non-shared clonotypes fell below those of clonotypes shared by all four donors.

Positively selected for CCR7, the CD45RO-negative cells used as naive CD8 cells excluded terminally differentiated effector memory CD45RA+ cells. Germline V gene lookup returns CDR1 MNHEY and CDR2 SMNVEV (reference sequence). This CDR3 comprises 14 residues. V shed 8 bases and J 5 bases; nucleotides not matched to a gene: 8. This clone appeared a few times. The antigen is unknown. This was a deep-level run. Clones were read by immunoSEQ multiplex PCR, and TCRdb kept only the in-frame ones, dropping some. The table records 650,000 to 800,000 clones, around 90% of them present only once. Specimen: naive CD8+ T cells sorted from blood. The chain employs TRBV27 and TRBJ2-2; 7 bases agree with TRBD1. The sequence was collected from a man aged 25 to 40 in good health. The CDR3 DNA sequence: TGTGCCAGCCAACAGGGGCTCGGGACCGGGGAGCTGTTTTTT. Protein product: CASQQGLGTGELFF.